This T cell receptor beta chain emerged from a study of cytomegalovirus exposure and HLA in healthy donors. Study overall: Around 78 million unique TCRs, all from HLA-typed donors, were included in an early release of the data.

The PCR was carried out with 60 Vbeta primers and 13 Jbeta primers. Assay: immunoSEQ multiplex PCR; the TCRdb copy retains only in-frame clones and omits some. The data contain 7,000 or so clones, approximately 47% of them singletons. The CDR3 is 17 residues long. CDR1 GTSNPN and CDR2 SVGIG come from the germline V gene (reference sequence). V lost 2 bases, J lost 5 bases, and 15 bases stayed unmatched. Study results and limitations: According to an earlier analysis, most TCR beta V segments yielded productive rearrangements about 87% or about 30% of the time. Generally TCR sequences proved uncommon, though certain public TCRs appeared in numerous donors.

About this clone: As yet, its antigen is unknown.

The sequenced sample consisted of PBMCs. This sequence was found in a man aged 30 to 45 in good health and CMV-seropositive. The gene calls are TRBV30 and TRBJ1-5, with 7 nucleotides matching TRBD1. The CDR3 DNA follows: TGTGCCTGGAGTAGACCCGGGACAGTGGTGGGTCATCAGCCCCAGCATTTT. Encoded protein: CAWSRPGTVVGHQPQHF.